These 3 T cell receptor beta chains originate from one sample sequenced in a study of blood T cell repertoires in COVID-19. TCRdb's copy holds only in-frame clones and misses some; the assay was immunoSEQ multiplex PCR. In the table there are 200,000 or so clones, approximately 80% of which are singletons. What was sequenced was peripheral blood. The receptor set was obtained from a woman of 80 years or more with COVID-19, enrolled during active disease.

The chain couples TRBV2 to TRBJ2-3; 14 nucleotides match TRBD2. CDR3 length equals 15 residues. The germline V gene encodes CDR1 SNHLY and CDR2 FYNNEI. V shed 5 bases and J 4 bases; nucleotides not matched to a gene: 2. Here the CDR3 reads CASSWTSGRSDTQYF. The CDR3 nucleotides read TGTGCCAGCAGTTGGACTAGCGGGAGGTCAGATACGCAGTATTTT.

This clone was seen once. CDR3 loop: CASSPSFWPGATF. In DNA form, the CDR3 reads TGTGCCAGCAGCCCCTCATTTTGGCCAGGGGCCACCTTC. The chain joins TRBV28 to TRBJ1-2, with D possibly matching TRBD1 (6 bases). CDR1 and CDR2 from the germline V gene are MDHEN and SYDVKM. Trimming pared 6 bases from V and 13 bases from J, leaving 21 bases between. CDR3 size: 13 residues.

CDR3 sequence (DNA): TGTGCCAGCAGCTTAGGGCTAGCGGGATCCCCCTACAATGAGCAGTTCTTC. This gives the protein CASSLGLAGSPYNEQFF. The V call is TRBV7-2, the J call TRBJ2-1, with TRBD2 matching over 9 bases. V trimming: 1 base; J trimming: 2 bases; junction bases outside the gene matches: 6. The CDR3 is 17 amino acids. Germline assignment: CDR1 SGHTA and CDR2 FQGNSA. The full variable domain, its missing parts supplied by reference TRBV7-2 and TRBJ2-1, is GAGVSQSPSNKVTEKGKDVELRCDPISGHTALYWYRQSLGQGLEFLIYFQGNSAPDKSGLPSDRFSAERTGGSVSTLTIQRTQQEDSAVYLCASSLGLAGSPYNEQFFGPGTRLTVL.